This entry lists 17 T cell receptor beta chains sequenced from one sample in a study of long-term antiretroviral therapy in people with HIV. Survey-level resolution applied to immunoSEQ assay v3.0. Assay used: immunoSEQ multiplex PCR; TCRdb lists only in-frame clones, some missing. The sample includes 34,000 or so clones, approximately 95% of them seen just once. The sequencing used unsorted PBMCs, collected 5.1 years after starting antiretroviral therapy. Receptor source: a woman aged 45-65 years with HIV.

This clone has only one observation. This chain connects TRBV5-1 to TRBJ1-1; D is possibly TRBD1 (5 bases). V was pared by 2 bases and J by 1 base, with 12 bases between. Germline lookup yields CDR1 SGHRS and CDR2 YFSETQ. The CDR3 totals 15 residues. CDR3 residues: CASSFGGGENTEAFF. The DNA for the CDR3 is TGCGCCAGCAGCTTCGGAGGAGGGGAGAACACTGAAGCTTTCTTT.

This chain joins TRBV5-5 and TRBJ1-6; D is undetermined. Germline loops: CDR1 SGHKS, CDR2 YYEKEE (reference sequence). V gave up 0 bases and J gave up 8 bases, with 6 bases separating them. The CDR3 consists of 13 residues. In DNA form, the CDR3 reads TGTGCCAGCAGCTTGGAGGCAGATTCACCCCTCCACTTT. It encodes CASSLEADSPLHF.

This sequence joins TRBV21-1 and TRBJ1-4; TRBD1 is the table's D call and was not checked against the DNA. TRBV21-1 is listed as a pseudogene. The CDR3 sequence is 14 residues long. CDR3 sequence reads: CASSHRGLGEKLFF. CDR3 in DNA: TGTGCCAGCAGCCACAGGGGGCTAGGGGAAAAACTGTTTTTT.

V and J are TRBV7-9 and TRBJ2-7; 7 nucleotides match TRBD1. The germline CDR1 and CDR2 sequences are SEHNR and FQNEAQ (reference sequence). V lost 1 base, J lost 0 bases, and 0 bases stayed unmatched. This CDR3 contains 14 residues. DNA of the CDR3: TGTGCCAGCAGCTTAGACAGGGGCTCCTACGAGCAGTACTTC. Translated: CASSLDRGSYEQYF.

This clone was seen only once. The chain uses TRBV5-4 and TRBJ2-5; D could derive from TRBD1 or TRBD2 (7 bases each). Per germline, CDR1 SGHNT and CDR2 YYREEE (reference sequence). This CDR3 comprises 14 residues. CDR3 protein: CVVQGGGLTETQYF. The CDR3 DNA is TGTGTCGTGCAGGGGGGGGGCCTTACAGAGACCCAGTACTTC.

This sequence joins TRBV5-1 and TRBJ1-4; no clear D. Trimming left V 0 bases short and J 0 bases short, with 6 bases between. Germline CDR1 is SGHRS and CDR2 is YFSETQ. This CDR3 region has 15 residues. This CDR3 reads CASSLDVATNEKLFF. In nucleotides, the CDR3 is TGCGCCAGCAGCTTGGACGTTGCAACTAATGAAAAACTGTTTTTT.

In DNA form, the CDR3 reads TGTGCCAGCAGCTTGGCCTCGCGGGGCAATTCACCCCTCCACTTT. Amino acids: CASSLASRGNSPLHF. This chain joins TRBV5-4 and TRBJ1-6; D possibly corresponds to TRBD1 (5 bases). This CDR3 spans 15 amino acids. Germline CDR1 and CDR2: SGHNT and YYREEE (reference sequence). The ends were cut back, 0 bases at V and 7 bases at J, with 11 bases in the middle.

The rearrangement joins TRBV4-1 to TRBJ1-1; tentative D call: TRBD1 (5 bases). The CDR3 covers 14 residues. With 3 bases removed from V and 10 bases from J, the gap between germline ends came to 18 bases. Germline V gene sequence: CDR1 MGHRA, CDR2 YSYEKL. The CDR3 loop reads CASSHLGTALRAFF. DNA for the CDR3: TGCGCCAGCAGCCACCTGGGGACCGCCCTCCGAGCTTTCTTT.

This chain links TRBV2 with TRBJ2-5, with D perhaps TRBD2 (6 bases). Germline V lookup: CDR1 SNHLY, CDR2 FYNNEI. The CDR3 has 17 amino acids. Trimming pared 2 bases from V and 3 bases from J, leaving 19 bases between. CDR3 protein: CASSERGGGLKKETQYF. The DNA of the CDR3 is TGTGCCAGCAGTGAACGGGGAGGCGGGTTAAAGAAAGAGACCCAGTACTTC.

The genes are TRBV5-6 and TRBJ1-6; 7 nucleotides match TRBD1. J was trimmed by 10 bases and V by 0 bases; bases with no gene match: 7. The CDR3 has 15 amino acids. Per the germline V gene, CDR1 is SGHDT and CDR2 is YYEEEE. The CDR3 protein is CASSLEGTVWSPLHF. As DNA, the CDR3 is TGTGCCAGCAGCTTGGAAGGGACAGTCTGGTCACCCCTCCACTTT.

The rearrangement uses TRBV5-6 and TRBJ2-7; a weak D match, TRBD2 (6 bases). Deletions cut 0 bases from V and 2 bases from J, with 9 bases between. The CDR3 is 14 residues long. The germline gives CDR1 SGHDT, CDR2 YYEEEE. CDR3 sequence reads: CASSLGGVAYEQYF. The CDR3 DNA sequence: TGTGCCAGCAGCTTGGGGGGGGTGGCCTACGAGCAGTACTTC.

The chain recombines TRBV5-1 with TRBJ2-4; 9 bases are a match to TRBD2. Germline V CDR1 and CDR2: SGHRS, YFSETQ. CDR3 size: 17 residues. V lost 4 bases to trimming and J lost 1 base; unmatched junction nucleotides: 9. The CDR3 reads CASSPRRLAGAKNIQYF. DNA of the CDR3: TGCGCCAGCAGCCCCCGGAGGCTAGCGGGGGCCAAAAACATTCAGTACTTC.

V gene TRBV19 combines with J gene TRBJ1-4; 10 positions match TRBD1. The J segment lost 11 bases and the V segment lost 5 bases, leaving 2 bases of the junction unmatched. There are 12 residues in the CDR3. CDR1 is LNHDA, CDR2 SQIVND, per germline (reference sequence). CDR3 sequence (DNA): TGTGCCAGTAGTGTGGACAGGGGGAAACTGTTTTTT. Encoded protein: CASSVDRGKLFF.

The CDR3 is CASSLRRGGNTEAFF. CDR3 bases: TGTGCCAGCAGCTTAAGGAGGGGAGGGAACACTGAAGCTTTCTTT. The chain has TRBV7-9 and TRBJ1-1, with a tentative D call TRBD1 (5 bases). The CDR3 runs 15 residues. Deletions cut 2 bases from V and 1 base from J, with 11 bases between. Per germline, CDR1 SEHNR and CDR2 FQNEAQ (reference sequence).

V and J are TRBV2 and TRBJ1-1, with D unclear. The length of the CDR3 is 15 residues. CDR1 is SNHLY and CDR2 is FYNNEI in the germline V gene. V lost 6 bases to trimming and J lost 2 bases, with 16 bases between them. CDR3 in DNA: TGTGCCAGCAGAGCCCGTCAAGAAACAAACACTGAAGCTTTCTTT. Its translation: CASRARQETNTEAFF.

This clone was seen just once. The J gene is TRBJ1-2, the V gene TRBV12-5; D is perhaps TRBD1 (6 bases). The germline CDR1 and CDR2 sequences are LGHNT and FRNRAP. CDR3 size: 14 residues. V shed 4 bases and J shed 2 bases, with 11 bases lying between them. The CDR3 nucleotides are TGTGCTAGTGGTTCTGGGACAACGAACTATGGCTACACCTTC. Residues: CASGSGTTNYGYTF.

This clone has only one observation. The CDR3, as DNA: TGTGCCAGCAGTGAAGTGGGACTAGCCCAAGAGACCCAGTACTTC. Protein product: CASSEVGLAQETQYF. The J gene is TRBJ2-5, the V gene TRBV2, with TRBD2 identical over 9 bases. Trimming took 1 base from V and 1 from J; bases not matched to a gene: 1. This CDR3 comprises 15 residues. Looked up from germline, CDR1 is SNHLY and CDR2 is FYNNEI.